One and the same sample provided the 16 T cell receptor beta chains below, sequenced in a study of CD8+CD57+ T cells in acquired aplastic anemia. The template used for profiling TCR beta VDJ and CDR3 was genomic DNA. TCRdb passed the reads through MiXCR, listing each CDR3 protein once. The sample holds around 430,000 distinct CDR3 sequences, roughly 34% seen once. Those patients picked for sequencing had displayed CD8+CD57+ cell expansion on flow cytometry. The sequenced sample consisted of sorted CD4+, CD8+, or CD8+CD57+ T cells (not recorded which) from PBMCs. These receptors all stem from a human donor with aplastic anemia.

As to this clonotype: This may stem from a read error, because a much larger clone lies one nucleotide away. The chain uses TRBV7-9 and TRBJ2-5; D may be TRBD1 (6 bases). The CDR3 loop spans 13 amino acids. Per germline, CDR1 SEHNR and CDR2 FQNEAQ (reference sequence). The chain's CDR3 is CTSSSGVLETQYF. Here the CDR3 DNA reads TGTACCAGCAGCTCAGGGGTCCTGGAGACCCAGTACTTC.

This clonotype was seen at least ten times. The CDR3 is CASSLAAVETQYF. The CDR3 DNA is TGTGCCAGCAGCTTAGCGGCCGTGGAGACCCAGTACTTC. The V and J genes are TRBV7-6 and TRBJ2-5; D gene ambiguous. The germline V and J ends were trimmed by 0 bases and 5 bases, with 7 bases remaining between them. This CDR3 region has 13 residues. In germline, CDR1 is SGHVS, CDR2 FNYEAQ. Variable domain in full (rest from reference TRBV7-6 and TRBJ2-5): GAGVSQSPRYKVTKRGQDVALRCDPISGHVSLYWYRQALGQGPEFLTYFNYEAQQDKSGLPNDRFSAERPEGSISTLTIQRTEQRDSAMYRCASSLAAVETQYFGPGTRLLVL.

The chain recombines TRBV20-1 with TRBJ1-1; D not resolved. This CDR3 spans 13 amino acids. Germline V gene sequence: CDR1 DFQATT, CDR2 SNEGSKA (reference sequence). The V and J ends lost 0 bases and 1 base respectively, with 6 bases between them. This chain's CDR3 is CSARDKGNTEAFF. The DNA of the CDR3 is TGCAGTGCTAGAGATAAGGGGAACACTGAAGCTTTCTTT.

The CDR3 DNA reads TGCGCCAGCAGCTTACCGGGACGACCAAATGAGCAGTTCTTC. Translating it yields CASSLPGRPNEQFF. V usage is TRBV10-2 and J usage is TRBJ2-1, with D perhaps TRBD1 or TRBD2 (5 bases each). Germline assignment: CDR1 WSHSY and CDR2 SAAADI. The CDR3 has 14 residues. The ends were cut back, 6 bases at V and 7 bases at J, with 16 bases in the middle.

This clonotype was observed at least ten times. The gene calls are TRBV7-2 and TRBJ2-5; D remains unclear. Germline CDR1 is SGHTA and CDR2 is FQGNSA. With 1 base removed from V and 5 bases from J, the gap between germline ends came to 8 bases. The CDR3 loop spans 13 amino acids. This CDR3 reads CASSLVGEETQYF. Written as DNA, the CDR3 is TGTGCCAGCAGCTTAGTAGGTGAGGAGACCCAGTACTTC.

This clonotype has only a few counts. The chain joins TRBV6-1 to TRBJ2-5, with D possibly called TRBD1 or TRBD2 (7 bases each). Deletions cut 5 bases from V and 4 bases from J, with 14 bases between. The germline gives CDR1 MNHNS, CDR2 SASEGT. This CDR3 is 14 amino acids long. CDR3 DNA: TGTGCCAGCAGTCGACAGGGAGGGTCAGAGACCCAGTACTTC. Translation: CASSRQGGSETQYF.

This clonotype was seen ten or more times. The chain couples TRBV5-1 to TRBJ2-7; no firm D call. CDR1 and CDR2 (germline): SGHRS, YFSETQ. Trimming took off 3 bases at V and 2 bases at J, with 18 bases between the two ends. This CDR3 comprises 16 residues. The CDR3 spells CASSSPGSQDPYEQYF. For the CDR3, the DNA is TGCGCCAGCAGCTCCCCAGGTAGCCAGGACCCCTACGAGCAGTACTTC.

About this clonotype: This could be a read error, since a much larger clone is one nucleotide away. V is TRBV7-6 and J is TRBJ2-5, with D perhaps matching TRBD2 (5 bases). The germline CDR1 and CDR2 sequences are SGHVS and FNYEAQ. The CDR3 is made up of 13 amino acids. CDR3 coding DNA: TGTGCCAGCAGCTTGATCACTGGGGAGACCCAGTGCTTC. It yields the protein CASSLITGETQCF.

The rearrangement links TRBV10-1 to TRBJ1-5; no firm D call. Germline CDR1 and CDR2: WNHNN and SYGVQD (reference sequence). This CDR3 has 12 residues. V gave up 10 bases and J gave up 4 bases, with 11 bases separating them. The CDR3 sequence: CATPGRNQPQHF. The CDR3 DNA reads TGCGCCACCCCCGGCAGGAATCAGCCCCAGCATTTT.

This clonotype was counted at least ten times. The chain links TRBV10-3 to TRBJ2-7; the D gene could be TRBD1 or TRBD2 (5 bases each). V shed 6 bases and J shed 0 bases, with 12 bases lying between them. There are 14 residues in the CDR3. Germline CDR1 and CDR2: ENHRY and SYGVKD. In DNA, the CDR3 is TGTGCCATCAGGGGGACGGAGAGCTCCTACGAGCAGTACTTC. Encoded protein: CAIRGTESSYEQYF.

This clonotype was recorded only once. The DNA for the CDR3 is TGTGCCAGCAGCTTAGCGGCGGCTGGGGCAGGGGAGGATGGCTACACCTTC. Translating gives CASSLAAAGAGEDGYTF. The chain couples TRBV11-1 to TRBJ1-2, with a weak D call TRBD1 (6 bases). V lost 0 bases, J lost 6 bases, and 20 bases lay in between. Germline V gives CDR1 SGHAT, CDR2 FQDESV (reference sequence). The CDR3 extends over 17 amino acids.

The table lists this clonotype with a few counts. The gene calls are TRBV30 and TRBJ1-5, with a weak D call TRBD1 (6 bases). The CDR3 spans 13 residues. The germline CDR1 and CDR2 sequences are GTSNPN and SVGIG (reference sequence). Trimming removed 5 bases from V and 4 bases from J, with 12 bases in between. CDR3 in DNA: TGTGCCTGGTCCGGGGGCCCTAATCAGCCCCAGCATTTT. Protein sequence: CAWSGGPNQPQHF.

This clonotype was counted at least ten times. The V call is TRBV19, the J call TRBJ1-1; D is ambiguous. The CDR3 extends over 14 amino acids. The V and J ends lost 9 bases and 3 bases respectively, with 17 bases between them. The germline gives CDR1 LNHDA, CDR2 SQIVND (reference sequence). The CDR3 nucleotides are TGTGCCAGCGCGGCTACCCGACCTGACACTGAAGCTTTCTTT. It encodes CASAATRPDTEAFF. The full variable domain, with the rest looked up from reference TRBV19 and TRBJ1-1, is DGGITQSPKYLFRKEGQNVTLSCEQNLNHDAMYWYRQDPGQGLRLIYYSQIVNDFQKGDIAEGYSVSREKKESFPLTVTSAQKNPTAFYLCASAATRPDTEAFFGQGTRLTVV.

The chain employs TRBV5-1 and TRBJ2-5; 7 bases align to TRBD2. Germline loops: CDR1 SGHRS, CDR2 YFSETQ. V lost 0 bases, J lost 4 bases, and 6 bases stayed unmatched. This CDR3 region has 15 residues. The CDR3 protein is CASSLAGRAGETQYF. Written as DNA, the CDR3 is TGCGCCAGCAGCTTGGCGGGGAGGGCTGGAGAGACCCAGTACTTC.

CDR3 amino acids: CASQLRWGGYEQYF. The DNA of the CDR3 is TGTGCCAGCCAATTAAGGTGGGGGGGCTACGAGCAGTACTTC. The chain has TRBV10-3 and TRBJ2-7; TRBD2 agrees at 7 bases. The CDR3 is 14 amino acids. CDR1 and CDR2 from the germline V gene are ENHRY and SYGVKD. V was clipped by 10 bases and J by 3 bases; unmatched bases: 12.

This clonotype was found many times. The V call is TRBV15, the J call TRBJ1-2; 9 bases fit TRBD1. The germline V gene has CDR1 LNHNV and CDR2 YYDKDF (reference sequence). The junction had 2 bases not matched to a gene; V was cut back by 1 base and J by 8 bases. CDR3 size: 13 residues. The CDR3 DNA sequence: TGTGCCACCAGCAGAGGGACAGGGGCGGGCTACACCTTC. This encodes CATSRGTGAGYTF.